Below are 7 T cell receptor beta chains sequenced from a single sample in a study of blood T cell repertoires in COVID-19. Profiled with immunoSEQ multiplex PCR; TCRdb holds only in-frame clones, not every one. The repertoire holds roughly 160,000 clones, around 85% seen once, with roughly 8.6% in the top ten. The sample consisted of peripheral blood. These receptors were taken from a man aged 60 to 69 with acute or convalescent COVID-19.

DNA of the CDR3: TGTGCCAGCAGCCCGCCCGGGACAGGGGCCCACGTGAACACTGAAGCTTTCTTT. Residues: CASSPPGTGAHVNTEAFF. The rearrangement links TRBV7-9 to TRBJ1-1; 10 positions match TRBD1. The CDR3 extends over 18 amino acids. CDR1 SEHNR and CDR2 FQNEAQ come from the germline V gene (reference sequence). The V gene end was trimmed by 5 bases and the J gene end by 0 bases; junction bases not matched to a gene: 12.

The V call is TRBV19, the J call TRBJ2-5; D perhaps matches TRBD2 (5 bases). CDR3 length equals 14 residues. The germline V and J ends were trimmed by 4 bases and 5 bases, with 14 bases remaining between them. The germline CDR1 and CDR2 sequences are LNHDA and SQIVND (reference sequence). The CDR3 DNA is TGTGCCAGTAGTACGCACAGAGGGCAGGAGACCCAGTACTTC. Protein sequence: CASSTHRGQETQYF. Supplemented by reference TRBV19 and TRBJ2-5, the full variable domain reads DGGITQSPKYLFRKEGQNVTLSCEQNLNHDAMYWYRQDPGQGLRLIYYSQIVNDFQKGDIAEGYSVSREKKESFPLTVTSAQKNPTAFYLCASSTHRGQETQYFGPGTRLLVL.

The rearrangement links TRBV14 to TRBJ1-1, with D unclear. The ends were cut back, 1 base at V and 1 base at J, with 7 bases in the middle. Looked up from germline, CDR1 is SGHDN and CDR2 is FVKESK. CDR3 length equals 14 residues. CDR3 region: CASSQGAANTEAFF. CDR3 DNA: TGTGCCAGCAGCCAAGGGGCAGCGAACACTGAAGCTTTCTTT.

The chain carries TRBV14 and TRBJ1-2, with no clear D. The V gene's germline CDR1 is SGHDN and CDR2 FVKESK. CDR3 length equals 13 residues. V gave up 0 bases and J gave up 8 bases, with 10 bases separating them. CDR3 protein: CASSQDLVEGYTF. The CDR3 nucleotides read TGTGCCAGCAGCCAAGATTTGGTAGAAGGCTACACCTTC.

The rearrangement uses TRBV28 and TRBJ2-7, with D perhaps TRBD2 (5 bases). The CDR3 sequence is 11 residues long. Germline assignment: CDR1 MDHEN and CDR2 SYDVKM. Trimming removed 4 bases at V and 5 bases at J, with 6 bases between. The CDR3 loop is CASSWRNEQYF. DNA for the CDR3: TGTGCCAGCAGTTGGAGGAACGAGCAGTACTTC.

The chain is built from TRBV6-5 and TRBJ1-1, with a weak D call TRBD1 (5 bases). The germline CDR1 and CDR2 sequences are MNHEY and SVGAGI. The CDR3 loop spans 13 amino acids. V was trimmed by 2 bases and J by 1 base, leaving 5 bases between them. In DNA form, the CDR3 reads TGTGCCAGCAGTTACGACAGGAACACTGAAGCTTTCTTT. Translated, it gives CASSYDRNTEAFF.

The chain employs TRBV18 and TRBJ1-5; possibly TRBD1 for D (5 bases). Germline V gene sequence: CDR1 KGHSH, CDR2 LQKENI. Deletions cut 6 bases from V and 3 bases from J, with 9 bases between. This CDR3 comprises 13 residues. The CDR3 DNA reads as TGTGCCAGCTCGAGCAGGGACAATCAGCCCCAGCATTTT. Its protein is CASSSRDNQPQHF. Variable domain in full (rest from reference TRBV18 and TRBJ1-5): NAGVMQNPRHLVRRRGQEARLRCSPMKGHSHVYWYRQLPEEGLKFMVYLQKENIIDESGMPKERFSAEFPKEGPSILRIQQVVRGDSAAYFCASSSRDNQPQHFGDGTRLSIL.